This is a list of T cell receptor beta chains from one sample in a study of response to subunit inactivated influenza vaccine. TCRdb recomputed calls from the RT-PCR reads with MiXCR, one row per CDR3 protein. Counted here are 500,000 or so distinct CDR3 sequences, approximately 15% occurring once; the ten biggest clones make up 3% to 3.5%. The sample consisted of CD4+ T cells sorted from PBMCs, taken around 2 years after vaccination. Receptors originate from a man between 50 and 75 years old who received an inactivated influenza vaccine. Each CDR3 is given with its conserved first and last residue. D genes are given only for firm matches. The size field is filled for only some rows; it gives once, few, many or a size class.

D gene: TRBD2; clone size: -; J gene: TRBJ2-7; CDR3 length: 22; V gene: TRBV19; CDR3 DNA: TGTGCCAGTAGTATTCGATGGCCGGGGGACCTAGGGCTAGCGGCCGCCTCCTACGAGCAGTACTTC; CDR3 protein: CASSIRWPGDLGLAAASYEQYF
D gene: -; clone size: -; J gene: TRBJ1-5; CDR3 length: 13; V gene: TRBV10-3; CDR3 DNA: TGTGCCATCAGGGGGGACATTAATCAGCCCCAGCATTTT; CDR3 protein: CAIRGDINQPQHF
D gene: -; clone size: many; J gene: TRBJ1-1; CDR3 length: 15; V gene: TRBV11-2; CDR3 DNA: TGTGCCAGCAGGGGGACGAGGAGACCACGAACTGAAGCTTTCTTT; CDR3 protein: CASRGTRRPRTEAFF
D gene: -; clone size: -; J gene: TRBJ2-6; CDR3 length: 13; V gene: TRBV29-1; CDR3 DNA: TGCAGCGTTGGGGGGTTTGGGGCCAACGTCCTGACTTTC; CDR3 protein: CSVGGFGANVLTF
D gene: -; clone size: -; J gene: TRBJ2-3; CDR3 length: 16; V gene: TRBV11-2; CDR3 DNA: TGTGCCAGCAGCTTAATTATTGGGGGCGGCACAGATACGCAGTATTTT; CDR3 protein: CASSLIIGGGTDTQYF
D gene: -; clone size: few; J gene: TRBJ2-5; CDR3 length: 16; V gene: TRBV20-1; CDR3 DNA: TGCAGTGCTAGACCCTACCCCGGGAATTCATGGGAGACCCAGTACTTC; CDR3 protein: CSARPYPGNSWETQYF
D gene: -; clone size: -; J gene: TRBJ2-6; CDR3 length: 16; V gene: TRBV5-1; CDR3 DNA: TGCGCCAGCAGCTTGGCCGGGGGGCTCGGGGCCAACGTCCTGACTTTC; CDR3 protein: CASSLAGGLGANVLTF
D gene: -; clone size: many; J gene: TRBJ1-2; CDR3 length: 14; V gene: TRBV7-2; CDR3 DNA: TGTGCCAGCAGCCCCCGCGGAAGGACCTATGGCTACACCTTC; CDR3 protein: CASSPRGRTYGYTF
D gene: -; clone size: few; J gene: TRBJ2-7; CDR3 length: 12; V gene: TRBV6-1; CDR3 DNA: TGTGCCAGCAGCGGGAGTACTTACGAGCAGTACTTC; CDR3 protein: CASSGSTYEQYF
D gene: -; clone size: -; J gene: TRBJ2-5; CDR3 length: 13; V gene: TRBV6-1; CDR3 DNA: TGTGCCAGCAGACCAGGGATTCAAGAGACCCAGTACTTC; CDR3 protein: CASRPGIQETQYF
D gene: -; clone size: -; J gene: TRBJ1-1; CDR3 length: 14; V gene: TRBV5-5; CDR3 DNA: TGTGCCAGCAGCTTGGATACAGGGCGAACTGAAGCTTTCTTT; CDR3 protein: CASSLDTGRTEAFF
D gene: -; clone size: -; J gene: TRBJ2-2; CDR3 length: 13; V gene: TRBV12-3/TRBV12-4; CDR3 DNA: TGTGCCGGCCGGGGGGCGGGCACCGGGGAGCTGTTTTTT; CDR3 protein: CAGRGAGTGELFF
D gene: -; clone size: -; J gene: TRBJ1-1; CDR3 length: 14; V gene: TRBV9; CDR3 DNA: TGTGCCAGCAGCGGCCACGCCAGGGGTACTGAAGCTTTCTTT; CDR3 protein: CASSGHARGTEAFF